The 6 T cell receptor beta chains listed next were all sequenced from one sample in a study of tumor and adjacent non-tumor tissue in lung cancer. The library came from three nested PCR rounds adapted from ARM-PCR protocols. TCRdb redid the calling of the multiplex PCR reads with MiXCR, one entry per CDR3 protein. The repertoire holds over 85,000 distinct CDR3 sequences, approximately 84% seen once, with approximately 22% in the top ten. This sample's RNA came from whole unsorted tissue. Sequenced sample: lung tumor tissue. The receptors come from a man between 70 and 80 years old with non-small cell lung cancer.

This clonotype was detected only once. At one end, the junction sequence differs from germline, possibly due to a read error. The J gene is TRBJ1-1, the V gene TRBV6-5; no clear D. Per germline, CDR1 MNHEY and CDR2 SVGAGI. There are 14 residues in the CDR3. The CDR3 loop is CTSSYSWGSTETFF. In DNA, the CDR3 is TGTACCAGCAGTTACTCCTGGGGAAGCACTGAAACTTTCTTT.

About this clonotype itself: One junction end does not reproduce the germline sequence, and a read error may be involved. Written as DNA, the CDR3 is TGTGCCAACAGCAGAATTAACACCGGGGAGCTATTTTTT. Protein: CANSRINTGELFF. This rearrangement joins TRBV6-2 or TRBV6-3 to TRBJ2-2; D is possibly TRBD2 (5 bases). The CDR3 length is 13 residues. In germline, CDR1 is MNHEY, CDR2 SVGEGT.

About this clonotype itself: An end of the junction does not agree with germline; a read error may underlie this. The chain is built from TRBV11-2 and TRBJ2-1; D unclear. This CDR3 comprises 18 residues. Germline V gene lookup returns CDR1 SGHAT and CDR2 FQNNGV. This chain's CDR3 is CASGLHEWDWASYNEQFF. CDR3 coding DNA: TGTGCCAGCGGCTTACATGAGTGGGATTGGGCCTCCTACAATGAGCAGTTCTTC.

Regarding this clonotype: No conserved phenylalanine or tryptophan ends this CDR3, so it is likely a read error. The chain couples TRBV11-3 to TRBJ2-2; 7 bases are shared with TRBD1. Germline values: CDR1 SGHNT, CDR2 YENEEA. The CDR3 has 15 residues. Unmatched junction bases numbered 10, after V lost 5 bases and J lost 7 bases. DNA for the CDR3: TGTGCCAGCAGCCCGCGACAGGGCGACATCGGGGAGCTGTTTTAT. Translating gives CASSPRQGDIGELFY.

This clonotype showed up just once. The missing conserved phenylalanine or tryptophan at the end of this CDR3 makes a read error likely. The DNA is omitted, as the CDR3 cannot be located on it reliably, and the CDR3 follows TCRdb's listing. V usage is TRBV4-1 and J usage is TRBJ2-5; the table's TRBD1 call for D was not verified on the DNA. The CDR3 adds up to 14 amino acids, both ends counted. The germline gives CDR1 MGHRA, CDR2 YSYEKL. The CDR3 here is CASSQQWGQETHYL.

To note about this clonotype: The junction shows a germline mismatch at one end, possibly a read error. The chain uses TRBV10-3 and TRBJ2-1; the D gene could be TRBD1 or TRBD2 (5 bases each). Per germline, CDR1 ENHRY and CDR2 SYGVKD. The CDR3 is made up of 15 amino acids. CDR3 sequence: CAVSQKGSSYNEHFF. In DNA form, the CDR3 reads TGTGCCGTCAGCCAAAAGGGGAGCTCTTACAATGAGCACTTCTTC.